This T cell receptor beta chain was found in a study of shared clonotypes between healthy human individuals (TCRdb year 2020). Regarding the complete study: The cohort comprised a couple of women and a few men aged 18 to 49 years. To estimate repertoire size and how much clonotype sharing occurs between individuals, the study deeply sequenced the blood TCR repertoires of several healthy adults. Between about 0.85 and 8.9 billion PBMCs per donor were obtained by leukapheresis. For each donor, CD4 naive and CD4 memory were each given three plates, CD8 naive was given two plates, and CD8 memory was given one plate. To increase sequencing depth and limit assay-specific biases, different laboratories used diverse techniques to prepare libraries and sequence TCR repertoires.

This clone was counted once. The target of this receptor is not known. No base quality values were provided; no much bigger clone lies one nucleotide off. TCR CDR3 regions were amplified from genomic DNA by multiplex PCR using the deep immunoSEQ assay. For each cell subset, the extracted genomic DNA was distributed evenly across all wells of several immunoSEQ 96-well plates, and each plate served as one replicate. Each replicate PCR for sorted subsets received around 200 ng genomic DNA, equal to around 32,000 T cell genomes. The purified libraries were quantified using a Qubit 3.0 fluorometer, sized with a Bioanalyzer 2100, and then quantified again using the KAPA Library Quantification kit. Each immunoSEQ 96-well plate was sequenced on its own single-read 150-cycle Illumina NextSeq 550 flow cell. The authors' pipeline ran thus. The immunoSEQ output contained only junctional sequences without quality scores, so filtering could not match that applied to full-length reads. Sequences were annotated with PyIR, a Python wrapper for IgBLAST v1.9, and V/J genes and CDR3 were assigned using IMGT germline references. Reads were filtered out if the reads had weak V/J assignments (E-value above 1e-6), no CDR3, stop codons, out-of-frame junctions, or ambiguous translated residues. V3J clonotypes were defined as sequences sharing an identical inferred V gene, J gene, and CDR3 amino acid sequence. Percentage overlap between repertoires was calculated by dividing the number of shared unique clonotypes by the size of the smaller repertoire. Richness of each repertoire was evaluated using RTK rarefaction, the Chao1 estimator, and Recon v2.1 estimates of unobserved clonotypes. Generation probabilities were computed with OLGA for all TCRbeta clonotypes obtained by the gDNA method from several donors. As stored in TCRdb, this immuneACCESS dataset retains in-frame rearrangements with V and J assigned. A fraction of the clones does not appear; measured against another copy, unresolved V genes explain less than half of the discrepancy, and the remainder lacks a known reason. From that table come the V and J calls and clone size; the DNA was used to work out D and trimming. Present in this sample are around 650,000 clones, roughly 96% of which were seen just once. The top ten clones comprise roughly 0.12% of the sample.

Paper-wide results and their limitations: Larger estimated clonotype richness was generally found for naive subsets than for memory subsets. Even with the large sequencing depth, rarefaction of the sorted-subset datasets indicated that sequencing was incomplete. Only blood was sampled, and tissue TCR repertoires likely differ from those in blood. The genetic and exposure-history diversity represented was limited by the small number of donors. Clonotypes shared by all four sorted-subset donors showed higher generation probabilities than non-shared clonotypes. About 5% of naive CD4, around 3.5% of naive CD8, roughly 2.4% of memory CD4, and around 0.4% of memory CD8 clonotypes were shared across several donors. Pairwise subsampling indicated that sequencing depth was expected to affect the degree of clonotype sharing among donors.

For the CD8 naive samples, CD45RO-negative cells were positively selected for CCR7, yielding a CD45RA+CCR7+ population from which TemRA cells were excluded. Donors were healthy HIV-negative adults with no recently reported acute infections or vaccinations. Every donor was a Caucasian adult living in Nashville, Tennessee, USA. After blood collection by leukapheresis, PBMCs were isolated using Ficoll-Histopaque density gradient centrifugation and then cryopreserved in the vapor phase of liquid nitrogen. Purity and quantity of every magnetically sorted T cell population were checked by analytical flow cytometry. Each sorted fraction had its genomic DNA isolated and then quantified by UV absorbance on a Nanodrop 2000c. The CDR1 and CDR2 encoded by the germline V gene (reference sequence) are PRHDT and FYEKMQ. The CDR3 runs 12 residues from the cysteine to the phenylalanine. Only the CDR3 DNA stays, 36 bases, in frame from base 1. V loses 5 bases, J loses 4 bases, and the germline ends lie 6 bases apart.

This chain is built from TRBV13 and TRBJ1-5, with the D segment identity uncertain. Source material: naive CD8+ T cells sorted from blood. The cell subset or site label of this sample denotes: CD45RA+CCR7+. The sequence was collected from a woman in her 30s in good health. The nucleotide sequence is given as TGTGCCAGCAGCCTCCGTAATCAGCCCCAGCATTTT. Its coded protein is CASSLRNQPQHF.